The next 15 T cell receptor beta chains were all read from a single sample in a study of T-cell reconstitution after alpha-beta-depleted transplantation in children. Preparation of the TCRbeta library used unique molecular identifiers. One entry per CDR3 protein, called by TCRdb with MiXCR from the PCR reads. The sample records about 590,000 distinct CDR3 sequences, 10% to 15% being singletons. The sequences come from PBMCs, mostly from graft donor cells, collected 360 days after TCRalphabeta/CD19-depleted stem cell transplant. The receptors come from a male patient between 5 and 17 years old who had a stem cell transplant for acute myeloid leukemia, so the T cells may come from the graft donor.

This clonotype has more than one count but fewer than ten. This chain connects TRBV12-3 or TRBV12-4 to TRBJ2-2; D perhaps matches TRBD1 (6 bases). V was shortened by 7 bases and J by 6 bases, with 12 bases between the two germline ends. The CDR3 contains 13 residues. This chain's CDR3 is CASTNQGSGELFF. As DNA, the CDR3 is TGTGCCAGCACCAATCAGGGGTCCGGGGAGCTGTTTTTT.

This clonotype has ten or more counts. The gene calls are TRBV7-6 and TRBJ2-3; the match to TRBD1 covers 8 bases. Germline V gives CDR1 SGHVS, CDR2 FNYEAQ. V lost 3 bases and J lost 2; bases outside the gene matches: 4. This CDR3 region has 15 residues. The CDR3 nucleotides read TGTGCCAGCAGCTTCGGACAGGGAAACACAGATACGCAGTATTTT. It encodes CASSFGQGNTDTQYF.

This sequence joins TRBV29-1 and TRBJ2-1; no definite D call. This CDR3 contains 12 residues. The germline V gene has CDR1 SQVTM and CDR2 ANQGSEA. V lost 5 bases and J 7 bases, leaving 12 bases between the germline ends. CDR3 in amino acids: CSVPRKVNEQFF. The CDR3 DNA sequence: TGCAGCGTTCCCCGGAAGGTGAATGAGCAGTTCTTC.

This rearrangement joins TRBV28 to TRBJ2-7, with D possibly TRBD1 on 5 matching bases. From germline, CDR1 is MDHEN and CDR2 SYDVKM. V lost 5 bases and J lost 0, with 17 bases in between. This CDR3 has 16 residues. This chain's CDR3 is CASSPDRWGGSYEQYF. The CDR3 DNA is TGTGCCAGCAGTCCAGACCGTTGGGGCGGCTCCTACGAGCAGTACTTC. Full variable domain (missing parts from reference TRBV28 and TRBJ2-7): DVKVTQSSRYLVKRTGEKVFLECVQDMDHENMFWYRQDPGLGLRLIYFSYDVKMKEKGDIPEGYSVSREKKERFSLILESASTNQTSMYLCASSPDRWGGSYEQYFGPGTRLTVT.

There are many counts of this clonotype. CDR3 residues: CASSLSGVLQFF. The CDR3 DNA sequence: TGTGCCAGCAGCCTTAGTGGGGTTCTACAGTTCTTC. This sequence joins TRBV7-2 and TRBJ2-1, with no clear D. Germline V gene data show CDR1 as SGHTA and CDR2 as FQGNSA. This CDR3 is 12 amino acids long. V was trimmed by 5 bases and J by 13 bases, leaving 15 bases between them.

The rearrangement links TRBV30 to TRBJ2-1; TRBD2 agrees at 11 bases. This CDR3 comprises 18 residues. The germline V gene encodes CDR1 GTSNPN and CDR2 SVGIG (reference sequence). With 0 bases clipped from V and 0 bases from J, the junction kept 7 bases outside the gene matches. In DNA, the CDR3 is TGTGCCTGGAGTGTAACTAGCGGGAGACACAACTCCTACAATGAGCAGTTCTTC. Translated, it gives CAWSVTSGRHNSYNEQFF.

The genes are TRBV12-3 or TRBV12-4 and TRBJ2-1, with D tentatively TRBD2 (6 bases). Trimming removed 11 bases at V and 9 bases at J, with 14 bases between. This CDR3 is built from 11 residues. As DNA, the CDR3 is TGTGCCTCTAAGTCGGGAGTTGAGCAGTTCTTC. It encodes CASKSGVEQFF.

This clonotype appeared a few times. The chain couples TRBV7-2 to TRBJ2-7; 9 bases agree with TRBD1. Germline trimming cut 2 bases from V and 6 bases from J; bases unmatched to any gene: 5. The length of the CDR3 is 14 residues. Germline CDR1 and CDR2: SGHTA and FQGNSA. CDR3 sequence: CASSLWGQGSEQYF. CDR3 nucleotides: TGTGCCAGCAGCTTATGGGGACAGGGAAGCGAGCAGTACTTC.

This clonotype was detected a few times. The chain links TRBV12-3 or TRBV12-4 to TRBJ1-1, with D tentatively TRBD1 (5 bases). This CDR3 comprises 17 residues. V was trimmed by 3 bases and J by 1 base, leaving 18 bases between them. CDR3 DNA: TGTGCCAGCAGTTTGACGACAGTGGCATTTAAGAACACTGAAGCTTTCTTT. It codes for CASSLTTVAFKNTEAFF.

This clonotype has a single count. V usage is TRBV30 and J usage is TRBJ2-2; 9 bases align to TRBD1. The CDR3 runs 14 residues. V dropped 3 bases and J dropped 4; count of bases not matched to a gene: 3. The germline V gene encodes CDR1 GTSNPN and CDR2 SVGIG (reference sequence). The CDR3 nucleotides read TGTGCCTGGAGCCGGACAGGGGTCACCGGGGAGCTGTTTTTT. Translated: CAWSRTGVTGELFF.

This chain connects TRBV4-2 to TRBJ2-7; 7 nucleotides line up with TRBD2. From germline, CDR1 is LGHNA and CDR2 YNFKEQ. V lost 0 bases to trimming and J lost 3 bases; unmatched junction nucleotides: 17. CDR3 length: 19 residues. The CDR3 DNA sequence: TGTGCCAGCAGCCAAGATAGGGTGGCTAGCGGATTGGGAGACTACGAGCAGTACTTC. Protein sequence: CASSQDRVASGLGDYEQYF.

The chain joins TRBV20-1 to TRBJ2-7; TRBD1 aligns across 11 bases. Per the germline V gene, CDR1 is DFQATT and CDR2 is SNEGSKA (reference sequence). V dropped 6 bases and J dropped 6; count of bases not matched to a gene: 13. CDR3 length equals 15 residues. This chain's CDR3 is CSARTGGRAPGEQYF. For the CDR3, the DNA is TGCAGTGCCCGGACAGGGGGCCGGGCTCCGGGCGAGCAGTACTTC.

This clonotype was recorded many times. The V and J genes are TRBV28 and TRBJ2-4; no reliable D call. Germline V lookup: CDR1 MDHEN, CDR2 SYDVKM. Trimming removed 5 bases from V and 0 bases from J, with 14 bases in between. The CDR3 loop spans 16 amino acids. CDR3 sequence: CASSIDILLAKNIQYF. In DNA form, the CDR3 reads TGTGCCAGCAGTATAGACATCTTACTAGCCAAAAACATTCAGTACTTC.

In its sample, this clonotype was seen a few times. The chain joins TRBV20-1 to TRBJ1-2; D remains unclear. Germline loops: CDR1 DFQATT, CDR2 SNEGSKA (reference sequence). V lost 3 bases to trimming and J lost 8 bases, with 16 bases between them. This CDR3 contains 13 residues. CDR3 in DNA: TGCAGTGCTAGTGCTCAAGGAACGGGCGGCTACACCTTC. This codes for CSASAQGTGGYTF.

This clonotype was picked up many times. This rearrangement joins TRBV28 to TRBJ2-5; D is unclear. Trimming left V 3 bases short and J 5 bases short, with 10 bases between. Germline CDR1 reads MDHEN; CDR2 reads SYDVKM. The CDR3 extends over 13 amino acids. The CDR3: CASSFSWGETQYF. CDR3 in DNA: TGTGCCAGCAGTTTTTCATGGGGTGAGACCCAGTACTTC.